This T cell receptor (beta chain) came from a study of radiation and T cells in renal cell carcinoma (dated by TCRdb to 2018 to 2020). The study in broad terms: The samples were obtained from a clinical trial, where primary renal cell carcinomas were treated with 15 Gy stereotactic body radiation therapy and then removed by nephrectomy 4 weeks afterward. Across all 50 or so samples, under 5 million unique CDR3 nucleotide sequences, encoding around 2.4 million unique CDR3 amino acid sequences, were identified. In total, some 50 samples, comprising some 25 tumors and 27 peripheral blood samples, were subjected to TCR beta sequencing.

This clone was counted only a few times. Its antigen remains unidentified. There are no base qualities to consult, and no much larger clone falls within one base. This specimen's time point label, interpreted: blood 2 weeks post-SBRT. In the paper's terms, the treatment or condition label means: 15 Gy SBRT to primary tumor, nephrectomy 4 weeks later. To follow tumor-enriched clonotypes, peripheral blood was collected serially from radiation-treated patients at baseline and again at 2 weeks and 4 weeks after SBRT. Renal cell carcinoma with clear cell pathology was present in all patients. The QIAamp DNA Blood Mini Kit (Qiagen) was used to prepare genomic DNA for TCR sequencing. The analyses included just those samples that passed every quality control check. Looking up the germline V gene yields CDR1 SGHVS and CDR2 FQNEAQ. At the junction V is shortened by 4 bases and J by 1 base, with 10 bases in between. Counted from cysteine to phenylalanine, this CDR3 has 14 amino acids. The CDR3 DNA has 42 bases and is translated from base 1.

Following the manufacturer's recommendations, the immunoSEQ kit was used to generate TCR beta libraries from genomic DNA. For library preparation, a first multiplex PCR was performed with proprietary primers, followed by a second PCR in which unique barcodes were added, and bead cleanups were performed after each round. A positive control reaction and a negative control reaction, both provided in the kit, were run with every batch of samples. The final libraries were assessed on an Agilent 4200 TapeStation D1000 ScreenTape, pooled by volume, and quantified by qPCR. Sequencing was performed on an Illumina NextSeq500 with a MidOutput 150-cycle cartridge, and 156 Read1 and 15 Index1 cycles were run with kit custom primers. The pooled library was loaded at 0.9 to 1 pM with an approximately 22% PhiX control spike-in. Per the source publication's procedure: Vendor-processed data were analyzed in R, with a clonotype defined as all T cells sharing the same CDR3 nucleotide sequence. In the clone abundance analyses, frequencies were normalized to the 10,000 most abundant clones in each sample. Public T cell clones, which averaged fewer than five per sample, were removed prior to analysis. Tumor-enriched and baseline blood-enriched clonotypes were defined by at least a 32-fold difference in abundance between compartments. Clonotypes expanded or contracted between blood time points were identified with a beta-binomial differential abundance model. Tumor-blood repertoire similarity was measured with the Baroni-Urbani and Buser coefficient, and groups were compared using two-tailed Wilcoxon tests in R. Sourced from immuneACCESS, this table was stored by TCRdb with only in-frame sequences that have V and J called. A share of the clones is absent; for the studies checked, an unresolved V gene accounts for under half, and the remainder has no known explanation. V, J and clone size are those of that table, while D and trimming were read from the DNA. Here the sample has some 76,000 clones; over 80% occur a single time. The ten largest clones take up about 6% of the sample.

On the study overall, not on this receptor specifically: Dynamics of the blood repertoire were not tracked past 4 weeks after treatment. Top tumor clonotypes rose in blood from baseline to 2 weeks post-radiation, then contracted by 4 weeks, suggesting transient expansion of tumor-resident clones. Because pretreatment tumor biopsies were not available, the baseline intratumoral presence of clonotypes could not be determined. Because the trial had a single-armed design, the trial could not examine how radiation dose or scheduling affected the TCR repertoire.

The sequence joins TRBV7-8 to TRBJ2-5, with a weak D call of TRBD2 (6 bases match). This clonotype originated in a man aged 55 to 70 with renal cell carcinoma. The material sequenced was blood, taken from a patient whose treatment included radiotherapy and nephrectomy. The CDR3 protein sequence reads: CASSSKEGQETQYF. The DNA reads as follows: TGTGCCAGCAGCTCCAAGGAGGGCCAAGAGACCCAGTACTTC.